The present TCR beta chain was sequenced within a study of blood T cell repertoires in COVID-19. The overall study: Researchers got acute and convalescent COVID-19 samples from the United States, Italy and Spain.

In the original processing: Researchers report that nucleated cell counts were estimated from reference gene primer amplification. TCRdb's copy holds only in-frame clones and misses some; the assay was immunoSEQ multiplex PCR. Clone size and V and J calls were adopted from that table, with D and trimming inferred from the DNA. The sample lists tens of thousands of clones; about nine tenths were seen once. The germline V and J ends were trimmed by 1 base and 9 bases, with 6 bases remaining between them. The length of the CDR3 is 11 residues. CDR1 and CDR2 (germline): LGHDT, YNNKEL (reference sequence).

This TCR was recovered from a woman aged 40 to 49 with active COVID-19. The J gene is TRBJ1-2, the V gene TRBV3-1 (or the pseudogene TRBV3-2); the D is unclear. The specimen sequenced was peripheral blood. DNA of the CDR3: TGTGCCAGCAGCCAAGGACTAAGCTACACCTTC. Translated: CASSQGLSYTF.